Sequencing of this TCR beta chain was carried out in a study of neurological immune-mediated disorders. Time point: longitudinal time-point 1 (baseline). Healthy control participants comprised blood bank volunteers in Maryland, USA. The authors made cDNA by 5'RACE with 10-nucleotide random UMIs. Over 190 million TCR-beta sequences (from 15-18 subjects) were yielded by each sequencing run. TCRdb processed the 5' RACE reads anew with MiXCR; each CDR3 protein has one entry. The sample shows tens of thousands of distinct CDR3 sequences, 9% to 10% of them seen only once. The V gene lost 5 bases and the J gene lost 6 bases, with 17 bases spanning the gap. The CDR3 runs to 14 residues.

The V call is TRBV12-3 or TRBV12-4, the J call TRBJ2-7; D is undetermined. The origin of this receptor is a woman aged 40-49 years in good health. Sequencing input: PBMCs. Written as DNA, the CDR3 is TGTGCCAGCAGTATAGACGACCCCTGGCGCGAGCAGTACTTC. As protein: CASSIDDPWREQYF.